A single sample gave rise to the 13 T cell receptor beta chains below, sequenced in a study of T cell repertoires in cytomegalovirus infection. These TCRs' antigens remain unknown. TCRdb fed the reads into MiXCR, producing one record per CDR3 protein. The table includes a few hundred thousand distinct CDR3 sequences, roughly 34% detected once. The specimen was cultured PBMCs, collected from culture after CMV antigen stimulation. The receptor source for this set is a human donor in good health (CMV status not recorded). Some clones in this sample may be carry-over from other donors' samples.

This clonotype appeared many times. This chain links TRBV7-2 with TRBJ2-3; D remains unclear. V was clipped by 2 bases and J by 5 bases, with 8 bases between them. The CDR3 consists of 13 residues. CDR1 SGHTA and CDR2 FQGNSA come from the germline V gene. Here the CDR3 reads CASSLQTGDTQYF. CDR3 in DNA: TGTGCCAGCAGCTTACAGACCGGAGATACGCAGTATTTT. The full variable domain, rest sourced from reference TRBV7-2 and TRBJ2-3, is GAGVSQSPSNKVTEKGKDVELRCDPISGHTALYWYRQSLGQGLEFLIYFQGNSAPDKSGLPSDRFSAERTGGSVSTLTIQRTQQEDSAVYLCASSLQTGDTQYFGPGTRLTVL.

The chain has TRBV12-3 or TRBV12-4 and TRBJ2-5; 8 bases align to TRBD1. The V and J ends lost 7 bases and 1 base, in that order; junction bases with no gene match: 11. The CDR3 is 16 residues long. CDR3 nucleotides: TGTGCCAGCAAGCTACAAGACAGGGGAGCCCAAGAGACCCAGTACTTC. Translated, it gives CASKLQDRGAQETQYF.

This clonotype showed up just a few times. This rearrangement joins TRBV19 to TRBJ1-5; 7 nucleotides line up with TRBD1. The CDR3 is made up of 15 amino acids. Per the germline V gene, CDR1 is LNHDA and CDR2 is SQIVND (reference sequence). V was clipped by 5 bases and J by 5 bases; unmatched bases: 9. The CDR3 region has the DNA TGTGCCAGTAGTGCCGCCGGGACAGCATATCAGCCCCAGCATTTT. Its protein product is CASSAAGTAYQPQHF.

This clonotype was seen more than once but under ten times. The chain links TRBV4-1 to TRBJ2-1, with 10 bases lining up with TRBD2. The CDR3 covers 17 residues. Trimming took 0 bases from V and 4 from J; bases not matched to a gene: 6. CDR1 is MGHRA, CDR2 YSYEKL, per germline. CDR3 in amino acids: CASSQDQLAGTYNEQFF. CDR3 nucleotides: TGCGCCAGCAGCCAAGATCAACTAGCGGGAACATACAATGAGCAGTTCTTC.

This clonotype has only a few counts. The V call is TRBV9, the J call TRBJ1-4; D uncertain. Trimming removed 2 bases from V and 8 bases from J, with 16 bases in between. Germline CDR1 is SGDLS and CDR2 is YYNGEE. The CDR3 is 15 residues long. CDR3 in amino acids: CASSVSGRGEEKLFF. In DNA, the CDR3 is TGTGCCAGCAGCGTCTCGGGCCGCGGGGAGGAAAAACTGTTTTTT.

This clonotype was counted between two and nine times. V usage is TRBV28 and J usage is TRBJ2-1; D is undetermined. V was pared by 1 base and J by 9 bases, with 7 bases between. Germline CDR1 is MDHEN and CDR2 is SYDVKM. The CDR3 covers 12 residues. The CDR3 nucleotides read TGTGCCAGCAGTTTATCTCGGGCTGAGCAGTTCTTC. It encodes CASSLSRAEQFF. The whole variable domain, filled in from reference TRBV28 and TRBJ2-1, reads DVKVTQSSRYLVKRTGEKVFLECVQDMDHENMFWYRQDPGLGLRLIYFSYDVKMKEKGDIPEGYSVSREKKERFSLILESASTNQTSMYLCASSLSRAEQFFGPGTRLTVL.

The J gene is TRBJ2-2, the V gene TRBV7-2, with 8 bases lining up with TRBD2. Germline CDR1 SGHTA, CDR2 FQGNSA. After removal of 6 bases from V and 3 bases from J, the junction contained 6 bases not matched to a gene. The CDR3 covers 15 residues. The CDR3 bases are TGTGCCAGCAGGATGACTAGCGCTCACACCGGGGAGCTGTTTTTT. Amino acid sequence: CASRMTSAHTGELFF.

The CDR3, as DNA: TGTGCCAGCAGCCCAACAGGATTCGAAGAGACCCAGTACTTC. Protein: CASSPTGFEETQYF. The chain carries TRBV7-9 and TRBJ2-5; perhaps TRBD1 as D (5 bases). The CDR3 length is 14 residues. Germline assignment: CDR1 SEHNR and CDR2 FQNEAQ (reference sequence). The V and J ends lost 5 bases and 3 bases respectively, with 13 bases between them. Full variable domain (remainder filled in from reference TRBV7-9 and TRBJ2-5): DTGVSQNPRHKITKRGQNVTFRCDPISEHNRLYWYRQTLGQGPEFLTYFQNEAQLEKSRLLSDRFSAERPKGSFSTLEIQRTEQGDSAMYLCASSPTGFEETQYFGPGTRLLVL.

V usage is TRBV28 and J usage is TRBJ1-2; 7 bases fit TRBD1. V shed 5 bases, J shed 4 bases, and the junction held 10 bases outside the gene matches. The germline CDR1 and CDR2 sequences are MDHEN and SYDVKM. The length of the CDR3 is 15 residues. The CDR3 reads CASSPGDREIYGYTF. In DNA form, the CDR3 reads TGTGCCAGCAGTCCTGGAGACAGGGAAATCTATGGCTACACCTTC.

V and J are TRBV4-1 and TRBJ1-1; TRBD1 agrees at 8 bases. The V gene's germline CDR1 is MGHRA and CDR2 YSYEKL. V shed 5 bases, J shed 3 bases, and the junction held 8 bases outside the gene matches. The CDR3 is made up of 15 amino acids. The CDR3 region has the DNA TGCGCCAGCAGCGGACACAGGGGGGAGGACACTGAAGCTTTCTTT. It encodes CASSGHRGEDTEAFF.

This rearrangement joins TRBV6-1 to TRBJ2-7; 14 nucleotides agree with TRBD2. CDR3 length: 16 amino acids. V trimming: 7 bases; J trimming: 6 bases; junction bases outside the gene matches: 11. Germline values: CDR1 MNHNS, CDR2 SASEGT. CDR3 sequence: CASNAGTSGRRGEQYF. CDR3 bases: TGTGCCAGCAATGCCGGGACTAGCGGGAGACGCGGCGAGCAGTACTTC.

This clonotype was observed a handful of times. J is TRBJ1-2 and V is TRBV7-9; 8 bases map to TRBD1. Germline trimming cut 5 bases from V and 0 bases from J; bases unmatched to any gene: 14. Germline loops: CDR1 SEHNR, CDR2 FQNEAQ (reference sequence). This CDR3 comprises 18 residues. The CDR3 protein is CASSAHMAGGTTNYGYTF. Written as DNA, the CDR3 is TGTGCCAGCAGCGCCCACATGGCAGGGGGCACTACTAACTATGGCTACACCTTC.

The V and J genes are TRBV5-1 and TRBJ2-7; 7 bases map to TRBD1. The CDR3 is made up of 14 amino acids. The junction had 5 bases not matched to a gene; V was cut back by 0 bases and J by 5 bases. Per germline, CDR1 SGHRS and CDR2 YFSETQ. CDR3 nucleotides: TGCGCCAGCAGCTTGGCAACAGGGGTGGACGAGCAGTACTTC. Residues: CASSLATGVDEQYF.